The rows below give T cell receptor beta chains drawn from one sample of a study of Ad26.COV2.S vaccination and SARS-CoV-2 variants. Produced via immunoSEQ multiplex PCR; TCRdb's table is partial and in-frame only. The sample holds hundreds of thousands of clones, about 90% seen once. The input for sequencing was peripheral blood, taken in a trial of Ad26.COV2.S vaccine versus placebo. The receptors originated from a person aged 18 to 59 who received the Ad26.COV2.S COVID-19 vaccine or a placebo. Each CDR3 is given with its conserved first and last residue. The order of the fields is D gene, V gene, J gene, CDR3 protein. D genes are given only for firm matches.

>NA|TRBV7-8|TRBJ2-5
CASSPVSSGETQYF
>TRBD1|TRBV18|TRBJ1-2
CASLIDRGQFYGYTF
>TRBD1|TRBV29-1|TRBJ2-1
CSVAATGSGEQFF
>TRBD2|TRBV5-5|TRBJ2-5
CASSVLAGILEGTQYF
>NA|TRBV4-2|TRBJ2-7
CASSQARESSYEQYF
>TRBD1|TRBV5-6|TRBJ1-2
CASSLGLQGGDGYTF
>NA|TRBV4-3|TRBJ1-1
CASSQESQNTEAFF
>TRBD1|TRBV9|TRBJ2-3
CASSAGQGTDTQYF
>TRBD1|TRBV2|TRBJ1-1
CASSDVAGGGTEAFF
>NA|TRBV19|TRBJ2-2
CASETGRVSLSGELFF
>TRBD1|TRBV7-2|TRBJ1-2
CASSPGQATLGYGYTF